The 31 T cell receptor beta chains presented below share a single source sample, sequenced in a study of glioma-infiltrating T cells. TCR alpha and beta CDR3 regions were amplified from RNA using iRepertoire nested multiplex PCR. One entry per CDR3 protein, called by TCRdb with MiXCR from the multiplex PCR reads. This table has around 130,000 distinct CDR3 sequences, about 22% appearing once. Specimen: glioma tissue, nonneoplastic brain tissue, or PBMCs (not recorded which). Source of these receptors: a human donor with low-grade glioma or glioblastoma, undergoing nonglioma brain surgery, or in good health (not recorded which).

This clonotype has at least ten counts. The chain is built from TRBV6-1 and TRBJ1-5; 9 positions match TRBD1. The J segment lost 4 bases and the V segment lost 6 bases, leaving 4 bases of the junction unmatched. The CDR3 is 14 residues long. The germline CDR1 and CDR2 sequences are MNHNS and SASEGT. CDR3 bases: TGTGCCAGCAGCTGGACAGGGGAGAATCAGCCCCAGCATTTT. Translating gives CASSWTGENQPQHF.

Many counts were recorded for this clonotype. The chain employs TRBV6-6 and TRBJ1-2, with 7 bases identical to TRBD1. CDR1 MNHNY and CDR2 SVGAGI come from the germline V gene (reference sequence). CDR3 length: 17 residues. V dropped 0 bases and J dropped 1; count of bases not matched to a gene: 8. The CDR3 DNA sequence: TGTGCCAGCAGTTACTCGAACCCGGGGACAGATAACTATGGCTACACCTTC. The encoded protein is CASSYSNPGTDNYGYTF.

The table lists this clonotype with a few counts. The rearrangement joins TRBV18 to TRBJ1-1; D unclear. The germline V and J ends were trimmed by 3 bases and 0 bases, with 14 bases remaining between them. Per the germline V gene, CDR1 is KGHSH and CDR2 is LQKENI. CDR3 length: 16 residues. This CDR3 reads CASSPASSEMNTEAFF. The CDR3 DNA reads TGTGCCAGCTCACCTGCCTCGTCTGAAATGAACACTGAAGCTTTCTTT. The full variable domain, in which reference TRBV18 and TRBJ1-1 provide the parts outside the CDR3, is NAGVMQNPRHLVRRRGQEARLRCSPMKGHSHVYWYRQLPEEGLKFMVYLQKENIIDESGMPKERFSAEFPKEGPSILRIQQVVRGDSAAYFCASSPASSEMNTEAFFGQGTRLTVV.

This clonotype was seen repeatedly, ten times or more. This sequence joins TRBV28 and TRBJ2-1, with a tentative D call TRBD1 (5 bases). Germline CDR1 and CDR2: MDHEN and SYDVKM. Trimming stripped 1 base from V and 8 bases from J, with 12 bases between. The CDR3 is 14 amino acids. The CDR3 spells CASSLSPGLDEQFF. For the CDR3, the DNA is TGTGCCAGCAGTTTATCCCCAGGGCTGGATGAGCAGTTCTTC.

This clonotype was observed a handful of times. The rearrangement links TRBV7-3 to TRBJ2-1; possibly TRBD1 for D (6 bases). CDR1 and CDR2 from the germline V gene are SGHTA and FQGTGA. V gave up 4 bases and J gave up 7 bases, with 11 bases separating them. CDR3 length: 13 amino acids. The CDR3 bases are TGTGCCAGCAGCTACGGACAGACAAATGAGCAGTTCTTC. Translated, it gives CASSYGQTNEQFF.

This clonotype has ten or more counts. The rearrangement joins TRBV6-6 to TRBJ1-2; weak D call: TRBD1 (5 bases). V lost 2 bases, J lost 7 bases, and 14 bases lay in between. This CDR3 comprises 14 residues. CDR1 is MNHNY, CDR2 SVGAGI, per germline (reference sequence). Here the CDR3 reads CASSYERVGGGYTF. For the CDR3, the DNA is TGTGCCAGCAGTTACGAACGGGTTGGGGGTGGCTACACCTTC.

In this sample, this clonotype turned up a few times. The V and J genes are TRBV20-1 and TRBJ1-2, with D unresolved. Trimming took off 0 bases at V and 7 bases at J, with 18 bases between the two ends. Germline assignment: CDR1 DFQATT and CDR2 SNEGSKA (reference sequence). The CDR3 is made up of 15 amino acids. The CDR3 is CSARDGKTYQAGYTF. In DNA form, the CDR3 reads TGCAGTGCTAGAGACGGCAAGACGTACCAGGCTGGCTACACCTTC.

J is TRBJ1-3 and V is TRBV25-1, with no clear D. Trimming cost V 4 bases and J 1 base, with 2 bases left between them. The CDR3 runs to 12 residues. The germline V gene has CDR1 MGHDK and CDR2 SYGVNS. CDR3 nucleotides: TGTGCCAGCAGTGTGTCTGGAAACACCATATATTTT. Amino acid sequence: CASSVSGNTIYF.

The chain is built from TRBV19 and TRBJ2-1, with unresolved D. The CDR3 spans 13 residues. With 3 bases removed from V and 10 bases from J, the gap between germline ends came to 13 bases. Germline values: CDR1 LNHDA, CDR2 SQIVND (reference sequence). The DNA for the CDR3 is TGTGCCAGTAGTATTGGGTCTCCCCAGGAGCAGTTCTTC. Its translation: CASSIGSPQEQFF.

This clonotype was detected many times. The chain is built from TRBV28 and TRBJ1-4, with D unresolved. Germline loops: CDR1 MDHEN, CDR2 SYDVKM. The CDR3 sequence is 15 residues long. V lost 6 bases to trimming and J lost 0 bases, with 11 bases between them. CDR3 nucleotide sequence: TGTGCCAGCAGCCTCGAGATTGCAACTAATGAAAAACTGTTTTTT. Translating gives CASSLEIATNEKLFF. The full variable domain, rest sourced from reference TRBV28 and TRBJ1-4, is DVKVTQSSRYLVKRTGEKVFLECVQDMDHENMFWYRQDPGLGLRLIYFSYDVKMKEKGDIPEGYSVSREKKERFSLILESASTNQTSMYLCASSLEIATNEKLFFGSGTQLSVL.

The chain joins TRBV4-2 to TRBJ1-1; D gene ambiguous. The CDR3 length is 11 residues. Trimming left V 3 bases short and J 8 bases short, with 7 bases between. Germline V gene sequence: CDR1 LGHNA, CDR2 YNFKEQ. The CDR3 DNA reads TGTGCCAGCAGCCACGGATCAGAAGCTTTCTTT. Protein sequence: CASSHGSEAFF.

This clonotype was counted ten times or more. The rearrangement joins TRBV14 to TRBJ1-1, with D hard to call. V lost 2 bases, J lost 2 bases, and 15 bases lay in between. CDR1 is SGHDN and CDR2 is FVKESK in the germline V gene. The CDR3 consists of 16 residues. The CDR3 DNA sequence: TGTGCCAGCAGCCAAAGAAGAGGATTCCCCAACACTGAAGCTTTCTTT. Translating it yields CASSQRRGFPNTEAFF. The variable domain in full, completed from reference TRBV14 and TRBJ1-1, reads EAGVTQFPSHSVIEKGQTVTLRCDPISGHDNLYWYRRVMGKEIKFLLHFVKESKQDESGMPNNRFLAERTGGTYSTLKVQPAELEDSGVYFCASSQRRGFPNTEAFFGQGTRLTVV.

This clonotype was observed a few times. CDR3: CASSLDNQPQHF. Here the CDR3 DNA reads TGTGCCAGCAGTCTAGATAATCAGCCCCAGCATTTT. This chain connects TRBV7-9 to TRBJ1-5; D gene ambiguous. This CDR3 spans 12 amino acids. Germline V lookup: CDR1 SEHNR, CDR2 FQNEAQ (reference sequence). Trimming cost V 6 bases and J 4 bases, with 7 bases left between them.

The V and J genes are TRBV6-6 and TRBJ2-4; 7 bases align to TRBD1. This CDR3 region has 15 residues. Trimming at V came to 1 base and at J to 3 bases, leaving 3 bases not matched to a gene. Germline lookup yields CDR1 MNHNY and CDR2 SVGAGI (reference sequence). The CDR3 loop reads CASSYLGQNKNIQYF. In DNA, the CDR3 is TGTGCCAGCAGTTACTTGGGACAGAACAAAAACATTCAGTACTTC.

This clonotype was detected ten times or more. This chain links TRBV20-1 with TRBJ2-4, with D hard to call. The CDR3 runs to 11 residues. The germline V and J ends were trimmed by 3 bases and 10 bases, with 10 bases remaining between them. Germline V gene sequence: CDR1 DFQATT, CDR2 SNEGSKA (reference sequence). The CDR3 DNA sequence: TGCAGTGCTAGGGCCTCGATTATTCAGTACTTC. It translates to CSARASIIQYF.

A few counts support this clonotype. The chain employs TRBV2 and TRBJ2-3, with TRBD1 identical over 11 bases. The CDR3 totals 15 residues. V shed 6 bases and J 4 bases; nucleotides not matched to a gene: 6. Per germline, CDR1 SNHLY and CDR2 FYNNEI. The CDR3 spells CASRRTGGAPDTQYF. CDR3 sequence (DNA): TGTGCCAGCAGGAGGACAGGGGGCGCCCCAGATACGCAGTATTTT. Based on the CDR3 plus reference TRBV2 and TRBJ2-3, the full variable domain is EPEVTQTPSHQVTQMGQEVILRCVPISNHLYFYWYRQILGQKVEFLVSFYNNEISEKSEIFDDQFSVERPDGSNFTLKIRSTKLEDSAMYFCASRRTGGAPDTQYFGPGTRLTVL.

Many counts were recorded for this clonotype. The rearrangement joins TRBV7-8 to TRBJ1-5, with a weak D call TRBD1 (5 bases). The CDR3 loop spans 16 amino acids. Germline lookup yields CDR1 SGHVS and CDR2 FQNEAQ. V was shortened by 1 base and J by 6 bases, with 16 bases between the two germline ends. CDR3 nucleotides: TGTGCCAGCAGCTTAGGCGGGGCAGATCTGGGTCAGCCCCAGCATTTT. Translation gives CASSLGGADLGQPQHF.

The V call is TRBV12-3 or TRBV12-4, the J call TRBJ2-1, with 10 bases matching TRBD2. Trimming took 10 bases from V and 7 from J; bases not matched to a gene: 13. This CDR3 has 15 residues. CDR3: CATRAEAGGPNEQFF. In nucleotides, the CDR3 is TGTGCCACCAGGGCGGAAGCGGGGGGGCCTAATGAGCAGTTCTTC.

This clonotype was seen repeatedly, ten times or more. This sequence joins TRBV28 and TRBJ1-4; a weak D match, TRBD1 (5 bases). Trimming took 5 bases from V and 6 from J, leaving 16 bases between them. Germline V CDR1 and CDR2: MDHEN, SYDVKM. CDR3 length: 15 residues. CDR3 protein: CASSPGTSWDEKLFF. CDR3 sequence (DNA): TGTGCCAGCAGTCCTGGGACCTCATGGGATGAAAAACTGTTTTTT.

Comment on this clonotype: A much larger clone is a single base away; this may be a read error. The rearrangement joins TRBV28 to TRBJ2-1; D might be TRBD1 or TRBD2, each matching 5 bases. CDR1 is MDHEN, CDR2 SYDVKM, per germline. This CDR3 is built from 13 residues. The CDR3 loop reads CASNRGSYNKQFF. The CDR3 DNA is TGTGCCAGCAACCGGGGCTCCTACAATAAGCAGTTCTTC.

The chain couples TRBV20-1 to TRBJ2-1; 9 bases agree with TRBD1. The V gene's germline CDR1 is DFQATT and CDR2 SNEGSKA (reference sequence). With 6 bases clipped from V and 6 bases from J, the junction kept 12 bases outside the gene matches. This CDR3 region has 15 residues. DNA of the CDR3: TGCAGTGCCGAGCCGGGACAGGGTTACCCCAATGAGCAGTTCTTC. It is translated as CSAEPGQGYPNEQFF.

The V and J genes are TRBV7-3 and TRBJ1-6, with TRBD1 as a possible D gene (5 bases). This CDR3 has 15 amino acids. V lost 1 base and J 5 bases, leaving 9 bases between the germline ends. Germline V gene lookup returns CDR1 SGHTA and CDR2 FQGTGA. CDR3 residues: CASSLNRQHNSPLHF. The CDR3 DNA follows: TGTGCCAGCAGCTTAAATCGACAGCATAATTCACCCCTCCACTTT. The full variable domain, in which reference TRBV7-3 and TRBJ1-6 provide the parts outside the CDR3, is GAGVSQTPSNKVTEKGKYVELRCDPISGHTALYWYRQSLGQGPEFLIYFQGTGAADDSGLPNDRFFAVRPEGSVSTLKIQRTERGDSAVYLCASSLNRQHNSPLHFGNGTRLTVT.

The sample holds many counts of this clonotype. The chain carries TRBV2 and TRBJ1-5, with D uncertain. Germline lookup yields CDR1 SNHLY and CDR2 FYNNEI. CDR3 size: 14 residues. Trimming pared 5 bases from V and 4 bases from J, leaving 12 bases between. DNA for the CDR3: TGTGCCAGCAGTCCTAAAATGAATAATCAGCCCCAGCATTTT. It specifies CASSPKMNNQPQHF. The whole variable domain, filled in from reference TRBV2 and TRBJ1-5, reads EPEVTQTPSHQVTQMGQEVILRCVPISNHLYFYWYRQILGQKVEFLVSFYNNEISEKSEIFDDQFSVERPDGSNFTLKIRSTKLEDSAMYFCASSPKMNNQPQHFGDGTRLSIL.

This chain uses TRBV6-6 with TRBJ1-5; the D is unclear. V gave up 0 bases and J gave up 5 bases, with 8 bases separating them. Germline lookup yields CDR1 MNHNY and CDR2 SVGAGI (reference sequence). The CDR3 is 14 residues long. The CDR3 sequence: CASSYSGGYQPQHF. The CDR3 nucleotides read TGTGCCAGCAGTTACTCGGGAGGGTATCAGCCCCAGCATTTT.

The genes are TRBV19 and TRBJ1-3, with D maybe TRBD1 (6 bases). Germline-derived CDR1 and CDR2 are LNHDA and SQIVND (reference sequence). The CDR3 has 13 amino acids. The V and J ends lost 5 bases and 4 bases respectively, with 9 bases between them. CDR3 amino acids: CASSVGGGNTIYF. As DNA, the CDR3 is TGTGCCAGTAGTGTTGGGGGCGGAAACACCATATATTTT.

This clonotype was picked up many times. CDR3: CASSATDTQYF. The CDR3 DNA sequence: TGTGCCAGCAGTGCTACAGATACGCAGTATTTT. The J gene is TRBJ2-3, the V gene TRBV6-4, with unresolved D. V was clipped by 4 bases and J by 3 bases, with 2 bases between them. CDR1 and CDR2 (germline): MRHNA, SNTAGT. This CDR3 contains 11 residues.

This clonotype was counted many times. This rearrangement joins TRBV2 to TRBJ1-5; tentatively, D is TRBD1 (6 bases). V was pared by 9 bases and J by 0 bases, with 15 bases between. The CDR3 consists of 15 residues. Germline CDR1 reads SNHLY; CDR2 reads FYNNEI. The chain's CDR3 is CASRDNSYSNQPQHF. CDR3 nucleotides: TGTGCCAGTCGGGACAACTCTTATAGCAATCAGCCCCAGCATTTT.

Remarks on this clonotype: This may be a read error, as it is one base from a much larger clone. The chain is built from TRBV7-8 and TRBJ1-1, with D uncertain. V was clipped by 1 base and J by 7 bases, with 4 bases between them. This CDR3 has 11 amino acids. CDR1 SGHVS and CDR2 FQNEAQ come from the germline V gene. The CDR3 DNA reads as TGTGCCAGCAGCTTAGGCTTTGAAGCTTTCTTT. This gives the protein CASSLGFEAFF. The variable domain in full, completed from reference TRBV7-8 and TRBJ1-1, reads GAGVSQSPRYKVAKRGQDVALRCDPISGHVSLFWYQQALGQGPEFLTYFQNEAQLDKSGLPSDRFFAERPEGSVSTLKIQRTQQEDSAVYLCASSLGFEAFFGQGTRLTVV.

This clonotype has only a few counts. This chain joins TRBV20-1 and TRBJ1-2, with a weak D call TRBD1 (5 bases). Trimming shortened V by 6 bases and J by 5 bases, and 16 bases separated the two germline ends. The CDR3 totals 13 residues. Germline CDR1 and CDR2: DFQATT and SNEGSKA (reference sequence). CDR3 in DNA: TGCAGTGCCTTACTAGGGGCCTGGTATGGCTACACCTTC. The encoded protein is CSALLGAWYGYTF.

About this clonotype: A much larger clone sits a single nucleotide away, making a read error possible. The chain has TRBV20-1 and TRBJ2-3, with D perhaps matching TRBD1 (6 bases). The DNA end is more similar to TRBJ1-1, so the J call may be wrong. The germline CDR1 and CDR2 sequences are DFQATT and SNEGSKA (reference sequence). The CDR3 has 12 amino acids. The CDR3 region has the DNA TGCAGTGTTGGGGTGGACAGCACTGAAGCTTTCTTT. Translating gives CSVGVDSTEAFF.

The rearrangement links TRBV2 to TRBJ2-7; TRBD1 might be the D (8 bases). V was shortened by 7 bases and J by 3 bases, with 19 bases between the two germline ends. This CDR3 has 15 amino acids. Germline V lookup: CDR1 SNHLY, CDR2 FYNNEI. CDR3 amino acids: CASIPSTGEGYEQYV. The CDR3 DNA reads as TGTGCCAGCATACCCTCGACAGGGGAGGGCTACGAGCAGTACGTC.